A single sample gave rise to the 16 T cell receptor beta chains below, sequenced in a study of blood T cell repertoires in COVID-19. TCRdb keeps only in-frame clones here, not all; method: immunoSEQ multiplex PCR. This sample has around 180,000 clones, with around 88% found just once. Input material: peripheral blood. These receptors all stem from a woman in her 30s with acute or convalescent COVID-19.

The V and J genes are TRBV5-1 and TRBJ1-1; TRBD1 is a possible D gene (5 bases). From germline, CDR1 is SGHRS and CDR2 YFSETQ. V was cut by 4 bases and J by 2 bases, with 15 bases left in between. The CDR3 runs to 15 residues. Here the CDR3 DNA reads TGCGCCAGCAGCCCGAGACAGACCTTTAACACTGAAGCTTTCTTT. This codes for CASSPRQTFNTEAFF.

The rearrangement joins TRBV3-1 (or the pseudogene TRBV3-2) to TRBJ1-6; possibly TRBD1 for D (5 bases). CDR1 is LGHDT, CDR2 YNNKEL, per germline (reference sequence). This CDR3 has 16 amino acids. Deletions cut 4 bases from V and 7 bases from J, with 17 bases between. The CDR3 protein is CASSRRDYGLNSPLHF. CDR3 nucleotides: TGTGCCAGCAGCCGCCGGGACTATGGTTTGAATTCACCCCTCCACTTT.

The rearrangement uses TRBV29-1 and TRBJ2-7; TRBD2 matches 9 bases. Looked up from germline, CDR1 is SQVTM and CDR2 is ANQGSEA. The CDR3 is made up of 13 amino acids. V trimming: 5 bases; J trimming: 2 bases; junction bases outside the gene matches: 4. This CDR3 reads CSVPGLAAYEQYF. As DNA, the CDR3 is TGCAGCGTTCCGGGACTAGCAGCCTACGAGCAGTACTTC.

The genes are TRBV28 and TRBJ2-3, with 8 bases identical to TRBD2. The CDR3 contains 12 residues. J lost 15 bases, V lost 1 base, and 6 bases had no gene match. CDR1 and CDR2 from the germline V gene are MDHEN and SYDVKM. The CDR3 bases are TGTGCCAGCAGTTTATCCGGGACTAGAATCTATTTT. Its protein is CASSLSGTRIYF.

The genes are TRBV15 and TRBJ1-5; D is possibly TRBD1 (5 bases). The germline CDR1 and CDR2 sequences are LNHNV and YYDKDF (reference sequence). CDR3 size: 12 residues. V gave up 8 bases and J gave up 4 bases, with 9 bases separating them. CDR3 DNA sequence: TGTGCCACCCGAAGGGGTAATCAGCCCCAGCATTTT. Amino acid sequence: CATRRGNQPQHF.

This clone was seen a handful of times. The chain is built from TRBV5-1 and TRBJ2-7, with 10 nucleotides matching TRBD2. Germline lookup yields CDR1 SGHRS and CDR2 YFSETQ. The CDR3 extends over 15 amino acids. The ends lost 2 bases at V and 4 bases at J; junction bases unmatched: 6. The CDR3 protein is CASSLTSGTGYEQYF. The CDR3 nucleotides are TGCGCCAGCAGCTTAACTAGCGGGACGGGATACGAGCAGTACTTC.

The chain links TRBV5-1 to TRBJ1-2, with a tentative D call TRBD1 (6 bases). This CDR3 contains 13 residues. Germline loops: CDR1 SGHRS, CDR2 YFSETQ. V dropped 6 bases and J dropped 4 bases, with 13 bases sitting between them. CDR3 region: CASKGDGIYGYTF. CDR3 coding DNA: TGCGCCAGCAAGGGGGACGGCATCTATGGCTACACCTTC.

J is TRBJ2-1 and V is TRBV5-1, with D hard to call. V lost 7 bases to trimming and J lost 1 base, with 15 bases between them. Looked up from germline, CDR1 is SGHRS and CDR2 is YFSETQ. This CDR3 comprises 15 residues. CDR3 in amino acids: CASRPNAFSYNEQFF. The CDR3 nucleotides are TGCGCCAGCCGCCCGAACGCGTTTTCCTACAATGAGCAGTTCTTC.

The chain carries TRBV6-5 and TRBJ1-2; no firm D call. Trimming cost V 0 bases and J 4 bases, with 6 bases left between them. Germline V gene sequence: CDR1 MNHEY, CDR2 SVGAGI. The CDR3 consists of 13 residues. The CDR3 loop reads CASSYSLLYGYTF. The CDR3 DNA sequence: TGTGCCAGCAGTTACTCCCTTCTCTATGGCTACACCTTC.

The CDR3, as DNA: TGTGCCAGTGTCCTAGCCAGCACAGATACGCAGTATTTT. It translates to CASVLASTDTQYF. The genes are TRBV19 and TRBJ2-3; TRBD2 might be the D (5 bases). V was clipped by 8 bases and J by 0 bases, with 9 bases between them. Germline lookup yields CDR1 LNHDA and CDR2 SQIVND (reference sequence). The CDR3 is 13 amino acids.

This rearrangement joins TRBV30 to TRBJ2-7, with D perhaps TRBD1 (6 bases). Per the germline V gene, CDR1 is GTSNPN and CDR2 is SVGIG (reference sequence). Trimming cost V 2 bases and J 0 bases, with 11 bases left between them. CDR3 size: 14 residues. CDR3 amino acids: CAWSPTGVSYEQYF. As DNA, the CDR3 is TGTGCCTGGAGTCCGACAGGCGTCTCCTACGAGCAGTACTTC.

This chain joins TRBV30 and TRBJ1-2, with a tentative D call TRBD1 (5 bases). The germline V gene encodes CDR1 GTSNPN and CDR2 SVGIG (reference sequence). V lost 0 bases and J lost 3, with 17 bases in between. The CDR3 covers 16 residues. CDR3 region: CAWSVLLAGGDYGYTF. DNA for the CDR3: TGTGCCTGGAGTGTACTGTTAGCGGGGGGGGACTATGGCTACACCTTC. The entire variable domain, with the rest obtained from reference TRBV30 and TRBJ1-2, is as follows: SQTIHQWPATLVQPVGSPLSLECTVEGTSNPNLYWYRQAAGRGLQLLFYSVGIGQISSEVPQNLSASRPQDRQFILSSKKLLLSDSGFYLCAWSVLLAGGDYGYTFGSGTRLTVV.

The rearrangement links TRBV18 to TRBJ2-5; 9 nucleotides agree with TRBD2. There are 16 residues in the CDR3. Germline V gene sequence: CDR1 KGHSH, CDR2 LQKENI. The junction had 7 bases not matched to a gene; V was cut back by 0 bases and J by 5 bases. In DNA, the CDR3 is TGTGCCAGCTCACCACCGCCAGCGGGAGGTCGGGAGACCCAGTACTTC. Translating gives CASSPPPAGGRETQYF.

The V gene is TRBV5-5, the J gene TRBJ1-2; tentative D call: TRBD1 (5 bases). The V gene lost 5 bases and the J gene lost 7 bases, with 15 bases spanning the gap. The CDR3 covers 13 residues. Germline CDR1 is SGHKS and CDR2 is YYEKEE (reference sequence). CDR3 region: CASRPVGVSGYTF. The CDR3 DNA reads as TGTGCCAGCAGACCCGTAGGGGTTAGTGGCTACACCTTC.

Written as DNA, the CDR3 is TGTGCCAGCAGCCTACGGGACAGAAATTCACCCCTCCACTTT. It translates to CASSLRDRNSPLHF. The genes are TRBV7-9 and TRBJ1-6; TRBD1 matches at 7 bases. V dropped 5 bases and J dropped 7; count of bases not matched to a gene: 5. CDR1 and CDR2 from the germline V gene are SEHNR and FQNEAQ (reference sequence). This CDR3 contains 14 residues.

J is TRBJ2-7 and V is TRBV11-2; the D gene is possibly TRBD1 (5 bases). V was pared by 7 bases and J by 0 bases, with 10 bases between. Germline CDR1 SGHAT, CDR2 FQNNGV. The CDR3 runs to 13 residues. CDR3 bases: TGTGCCAGCAAAGGGGATAGCTCCTACGAGCAGTACTTC. Residues: CASKGDSSYEQYF. Drawing the rest from reference TRBV11-2 and TRBJ2-7, the complete variable domain is EAGVAQSPRYKIIEKRQSVAFWCNPISGHATLYWYQQILGQGPKLLIQFQNNGVVDDSQLPKDRFSAERLKGVDSTLKIQPAKLEDSAVYLCASKGDSSYEQYFGPGTRLTVT.